The rows below give T cell receptor beta chains drawn from one sample of a study of neoadjuvant nivolumab and ipilimumab in lung cancer. Clones were read by immunoSEQ multiplex PCR, and TCRdb kept only the in-frame ones, dropping some. The table has tens of thousands of clones, about 91% seen once. The specimen comprised peripheral blood, sampled before neoadjuvant nivolumab, alone or with ipilimumab. These receptors came from an adult with non-small cell lung cancer. CDR3s include the opening cysteine and the closing phenylalanine or tryptophan. The D gene is left open where the match is weak. Rows give clone size only sometimes, using once, few, many, or a class for an expanded clone.

J | size | D | V | DNA | CDR3
TRBJ2-3 | once | TRBD1 | TRBV7-3 | TGTGCCAGCAGCTGGACAGGGTCTAGCACAGATACGCAGTATTTT | CASSWTGSSTDTQYF
TRBJ2-5 | - | TRBD2 | TRBV7-8 | TGTGCCAGCAGCTTAGTAGGCGGGGGGGCGGGCGAGACCCAGTACTTC | CASSLVGGGAGETQYF
TRBJ1-1 | - | - | TRBV10-1 | TGCGCCAGCAGTGAGTCGGGGGTAGAAAAAGGTAGGACTGAAGCTTTCTTT | CASSESGVEKGRTEAFF
TRBJ2-2 | - | - | TRBV28 | TGTGCCAGCAGCCCCCGCAGCCCGAACACCGGGGAGCTGTTTTTT | CASSPRSPNTGELFF
TRBJ2-7 | - | - | TRBV19 | TGTGCCAGTAGTATAACTGGCGAGCAGTACTTC | CASSITGEQYF
TRBJ2-7 | - | - | TRBV27 | TGTGCCAGCAGTTTGCAGAGGGGAGGCAAAGCCTACGAGCAGTACTTC | CASSLQRGGKAYEQYF
TRBJ2-2 | few | TRBD1 | TRBV6-1 | TGTGCCAGCAGTGAGGGGACAGGGGACACCGGGGAGCTGTTTTTT | CASSEGTGDTGELFF
TRBJ2-3 | - | - | TRBV5-1 | TGCGCCAGCAGCCCCTGGGAAGGGTCCACAGATACGCAGTATTTT | CASSPWEGSTDTQYF
TRBJ2-1 | - | TRBD1 | TRBV5-4 | TGTGCCAGCAGCCGGACAGGTAACAATGAGCAGTTCTTC | CASSRTGNNEQFF
TRBJ2-7 | - | TRBD2 | TRBV11-3 | TGTGCCAGCAGCCCCCGGGGGGGGGAAGACTACGAGCAGTACTTC | CASSPRGGEDYEQYF
TRBJ1-1 | - | - | TRBV30 | TGTGCCTGGATCAGCGATATGGGCTTTGAAGCTTTCTTT | CAWISDMGFEAFF
TRBJ2-1 | - | TRBD2 | TRBV7-8 | TGTGCCAGCAGACCTAGCGGTCTTAGCTCCTACAATGAGCAGTTCTTC | CASRPSGLSSYNEQFF
TRBJ2-7 | - | - | TRBV6-1 | TGTGCCAGCAGTAGGACAGCCCCCTCCTACGAGCAGTACTTC | CASSRTAPSYEQYF
TRBJ1-5 | - | - | TRBV7-3 | TGTGCCAGCAGCCCCCCCGGCTTGAGCAATCAGCCCCAGCATTTT | CASSPPGLSNQPQHF